This entry lists 8 T cell receptor beta chains sequenced from one sample in a study of monozygotic twins with inflammatory bowel disease. From the 5' RACE reads, TCRdb lists one entry per CDR3 protein and no DNA. This table lists about 210,000 distinct CDR3 sequences. The sample consisted of blood. The receptors stem from a human donor with ulcerative colitis or Crohn's disease, or a healthy co-twin of an affected twin (not recorded which).

The chain uses TRBV9 and TRBJ2-3; TCRdb's D call, TRBD2, is unchecked because there is no DNA. Germline V gene sequence: CDR1 SGDLS, CDR2 YYNGEE. The CDR3 spans 15 residues. CDR3 residues: CASSVGGGATDTQYF.

The chain joins TRBV7-2 to TRBJ2-7; TCRdb returns TRBD2, unconfirmable since there is no DNA. From germline, CDR1 is SGHTA and CDR2 FQGNSA. This CDR3 has 16 residues. The CDR3 sequence: CASSPGERRLSFGQYF.

The J gene is TRBJ2-2, the V gene TRBV5-1; the TCRdb call, TRBD2, lacks DNA for checking. The germline gives CDR1 SGHRS, CDR2 YFSETQ. This CDR3 is built from 15 residues. The CDR3 sequence: CASSPRVGNTGELFF.

The chain joins TRBV12-3 or TRBV12-4 to TRBJ2-4; TCRdb reports TRBD2, a call that lacks DNA to check it against. This CDR3 has 20 amino acids. This chain's CDR3 is CASSFATGTSGSGGKNIQYF.

This chain connects TRBV20-1 to TRBJ1-1; the TCRdb D gene call, TRBD1, has no DNA to confirm it. The germline CDR1 and CDR2 sequences are DFQATT and SNEGSKA (reference sequence). The length of the CDR3 is 15 residues. The CDR3 region is CSAISPGKVLTEAFF.

The chain recombines TRBV7-2 with TRBJ2-1; TCRdb calls TRBD2, which cannot be checked without DNA. Germline-derived CDR1 and CDR2 are SGHTA and FQGNSA. The CDR3 totals 16 residues. The CDR3 protein is CASSLAGGRGYNEQFF.

The chain uses TRBV7-9 and TRBJ2-1; there is no DNA to check the TCRdb D call of TRBD1. This CDR3 contains 16 residues. CDR1 SEHNR and CDR2 FQNEAQ come from the germline V gene (reference sequence). CDR3 region: CASSLGRIRGYNEQFF.

The V call is TRBV5-4, the J call TRBJ1-1; lacking DNA, the TRBD1 call made by TCRdb goes unchecked. The CDR3 consists of 12 residues. Germline V CDR1 and CDR2: SGHNT, YYREEE (reference sequence). The CDR3 loop is CVSSFRGAEAFF.